This T cell receptor (beta chain) came from a study of CD8+CD57+ T cells in acquired aplastic anemia. Study results and caveats: Patients were compared with controls for CD8+ Simpson's diversity, and no significant difference emerged. Researchers report that about 29 CD8+ CDR3 sequences appeared in both patients and controls.

Researchers used genomic DNA as the template to profile TCR beta VDJ and CDR3. TCRdb ran MiXCR on the reads and lists one entry per CDR3 protein. The table lists 200,000 to 250,000 distinct CDR3 sequences, approximately 57% of them singletons, with around 32% in the top ten. For this clonotype: What it binds is not known.

This CDR3 contains 11 residues. V was cut by 7 bases and J by 1 base, with 7 bases left in between. The germline gives CDR1 SQVTM, CDR2 ANQGSEA. The sample consisted of sorted CD4+, CD8+, or CD8+CD57+ T cells (not recorded which) from PBMCs. V usage is TRBV29-1 and J usage is TRBJ1-1, with unresolved D. The clonotype comes from a human donor in good health. CDR3 sequence reads: CSADTNTEAFF. Here the CDR3 DNA reads TGCAGCGCCGATACGAACACTGAAGCTTTCTTT. The full variable domain, rest sourced from reference TRBV29-1 and TRBJ1-1, is SAVISQKPSRDICQRGTSLTIQCQVDSQVTMMFWYRQQPGQSLTLIATANQGSEATYESGFVIDKFPISRPNLTFSTLTVSNMSPEDSSIYLCSADTNTEAFFGQGTRLTVV.